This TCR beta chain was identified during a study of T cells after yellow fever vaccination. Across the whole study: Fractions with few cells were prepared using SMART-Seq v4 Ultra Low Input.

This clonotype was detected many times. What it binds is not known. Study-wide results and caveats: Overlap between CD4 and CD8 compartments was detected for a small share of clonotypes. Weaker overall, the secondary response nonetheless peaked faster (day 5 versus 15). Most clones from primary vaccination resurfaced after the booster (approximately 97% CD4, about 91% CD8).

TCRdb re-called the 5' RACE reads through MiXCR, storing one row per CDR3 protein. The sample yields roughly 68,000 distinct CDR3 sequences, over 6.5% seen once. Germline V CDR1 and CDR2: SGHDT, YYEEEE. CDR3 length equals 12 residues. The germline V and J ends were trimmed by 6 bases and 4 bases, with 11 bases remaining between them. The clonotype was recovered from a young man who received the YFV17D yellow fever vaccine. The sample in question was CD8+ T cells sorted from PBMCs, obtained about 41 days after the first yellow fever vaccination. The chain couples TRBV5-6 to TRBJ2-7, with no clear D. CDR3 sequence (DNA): TGTGCCAGCAATTGGAACGGATACGAGCAGTACTTC. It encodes CASNWNGYEQYF. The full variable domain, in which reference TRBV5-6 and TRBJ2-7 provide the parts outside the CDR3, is DAGVTQSPTHLIKTRGQQVTLRCSPKSGHDTVSWYQQALGQGPQFIFQYYEEEERQRGNFPDRFSGHQFPNYSSELNVNALLLGDSALYLCASNWNGYEQYFGPGTRLTVT.